This T cell receptor beta chain derives from a study of shared clonotypes between healthy human individuals. It was CD45RO-negative cells, positively selected for CCR7, that made up naive CD8 cells, with terminally differentiated effector memory CD45RA+ cells excluded. Using immunoSEQ multiplex PCR, the repertoire was profiled, and TCRdb retains in-frame clones only, with some absent. The sample lists roughly 770,000 clones; 95% to 97% were seen once. Germline CDR1 is SGHDT and CDR2 is YYEEEE. This CDR3 has 14 amino acids. V was shortened by 0 bases and J by 3 bases, with 10 bases between the two germline ends.

The sequenced material came from naive CD8+ T cells sorted from blood. This TCR was recovered from a man aged 25 to 40 in good health. The chain employs TRBV5-6 and TRBJ2-7; D is undetermined. CDR3 amino acids: CASSLGGKSYEQYF. For the CDR3, the DNA is TGTGCCAGCAGCTTGGGGGGTAAGAGCTACGAGCAGTACTTC. The full variable domain, rest sourced from reference TRBV5-6 and TRBJ2-7, is DAGVTQSPTHLIKTRGQQVTLRCSPKSGHDTVSWYQQALGQGPQFIFQYYEEEERQRGNFPDRFSGHQFPNYSSELNVNALLLGDSALYLCASSLGGKSYEQYFGPGTRLTVT.